This entry is about one TCR beta chain. Its antigen is unknown. This entry is derived from a study of long-term antiretroviral therapy in people with HIV. The study, taken as a whole, reports: Pre-ART-expanded clones dominated the repertoire at all time points.

The CDR3 spans 16 residues. Per germline, CDR1 SGHTA and CDR2 FQGNSA. V was cut by 4 bases and J by 4 bases, with 19 bases left in between. The run of the v3.0 immunoSEQ assay was at survey level. Generated by immunoSEQ multiplex PCR, the TCRdb table keeps only in-frame clones and is missing some. The sample shows 20,000 to 25,000 clones, 90% to 95% of them seen only once. Sequencing was performed on unsorted PBMCs, taken 4.4 years after starting antiretroviral therapy. J is TRBJ1-2 and V is TRBV7-2; D is possibly TRBD1 (5 bases). The clonotype comes from a woman in her forties or fifties with HIV. The CDR3, as DNA: TGTGCCAGCAGCTCAACGGGACCCCCAAGTCTCTATGGCTACACCTTC. Encoded protein: CASSSTGPPSLYGYTF.